This T cell receptor (beta chain) stems from a study of CD8 T cells in ankylosing spondylitis. Study-level results: As for the disease-linked clones, they showed a CD8+ phenotype and occurred at relatively low frequencies in peripheral blood. Within matched ankylosing spondylitis synovial fluid, disease-linked clones were reportedly significantly enriched. There was a TCR beta motif, made of eight highly homologous variants, that appeared characteristic of ankylosing spondylitis blood. A subset of motif variants has previously been described in the synovial fluid and blood of reactive arthritis.

Germline lookup yields CDR1 MNHEY and CDR2 SMNVEV (reference sequence). Trimming stripped 3 bases from V and 9 bases from J, with 18 bases between. The CDR3 covers 15 residues. This clonotype was seen ten or more times. Its antigen is unidentified. Construction of TCR beta libraries was performed using quantitative 5'-RACE with molecular barcodes. MiXCR, run by TCRdb on the 5' RACE reads, gives a single entry per CDR3 protein. The repertoire holds around 890,000 distinct CDR3 sequences, with approximately 12% as singletons. This chain joins TRBV27 and TRBJ2-1; D is undetermined. The source is a male donor with ankylosing spondylitis. Sequencing was carried out using blood, either unsorted or a sorted T cell fraction (not recorded which). The CDR3 nucleotides read TGTGCCAGCAGTTTCACAGTCGGTTTTACGGGTGAGCAGTTCTTC. Translating it yields CASSFTVGFTGEQFF.